One and the same sample provided the 11 T cell receptor beta chains below, sequenced in a study of regulatory T cells in long-lasting Graves disease. The time point denotes: newly diagnosed GD, antithyroid drugs for less than 3 months. The authors made the TCR library using RNA they extracted from PBMCs. For TCR beta, libraries came from iRepertoire HTBI primers and Arm-PCR of CDR3 regions. MiXCR was run by TCRdb on the multiplex PCR reads, yielding one entry per CDR3 protein. The table lists about 530,000 distinct CDR3 sequences, about 16% of them singletons, with just under 25% in the top ten. Separately, the same data were catalogued under a study of T cells in Graves' hyperthyroidism and ophthalmopathy.

Sequenced here: peripheral blood mononuclear cells (PBMCs), sampled at new diagnosis, from a patient treated with antithyroid drugs. The receptors were gathered from a woman aged 40 to 65 with Graves disease.

The genes are TRBV12-5 and TRBJ2-7; D might be TRBD1 or TRBD2, each matching 6 bases. This CDR3 comprises 14 residues. V lost 6 bases to trimming and J lost 5 bases, with 17 bases between them. Germline CDR1 and CDR2: LGHNT and FRNRAP. In DNA, the CDR3 is TGTGCTAGTGGGGCTCTGACGGGGGCAAACGAGCAGTACTTC. Residues: CASGALTGANEQYF.

This clonotype was recorded a few times. V is TRBV9 and J is TRBJ1-3; D gene ambiguous. The CDR3 runs to 15 residues. V lost 0 bases, J lost 0 bases, and 7 bases lay in between. The germline V gene encodes CDR1 SGDLS and CDR2 YYNGEE. This chain's CDR3 is CASSVEGTSGNTIYF. In nucleotides, the CDR3 is TGTGCCAGCAGCGTAGAGGGTACCTCTGGAAACACCATATATTTT.

This clonotype was observed a handful of times. The rearrangement uses TRBV6-2 or TRBV6-3 and TRBJ2-5; D might be TRBD1 or TRBD2, each matching 5 bases. This CDR3 is built from 13 residues. Germline CDR1 reads MNHEY; CDR2 reads SVGEGT. With 3 bases removed from V and 5 bases from J, the gap between germline ends came to 10 bases. CDR3 protein: CASSYRDGETQYF. CDR3 nucleotides: TGTGCCAGCAGTTATAGGGACGGGGAGACCCAGTACTTC.

This clonotype was observed a few times. This rearrangement joins TRBV6-1 to TRBJ1-5, with TRBD1 identical over 7 bases. Unmatched junction bases numbered 7, after V lost 5 bases and J lost 9 bases. Germline V gene lookup returns CDR1 MNHNS and CDR2 SASEGT. The CDR3 spans 13 residues. In DNA, the CDR3 is TGTGCCAGCAGTAAACAGGGGCAGGGGCCCCAGCATTTT. Translated: CASSKQGQGPQHF.

With regard to this clonotype: A much bigger clone sits one base away, suggesting this may be a read error. The chain links TRBV13 to TRBJ2-1, with D perhaps matching TRBD2 (7 bases). Germline CDR1 PRHDT, CDR2 FYEKMQ (reference sequence). V gave up 11 bases and J gave up 6 bases, with 17 bases separating them. The CDR3 extends over 13 amino acids. CDR3 amino acids: CAGRSGGPNEQFF. Here the CDR3 DNA reads TGTGCCGGCCGGTCGGGGGGCCCCAATGAGCAGTTCTTC. Full variable domain (rest looked up from reference TRBV13 and TRBJ2-1): AAGVIQSPRHLIKEKRETATLKCYPIPRHDTVYWYQQGPGQDPQFLISFYEKMQSDKGSIPDRFSAQQFSDYHSELNMSSLELGDSALYFCAGRSGGPNEQFFGPGTRLTVL.

J is TRBJ2-3 and V is TRBV3-1, with no clear D. V lost 3 bases to trimming and J lost 4 bases, with 5 bases between them. The CDR3 consists of 12 residues. Germline CDR1 LGHDT, CDR2 YNNKEL (reference sequence). CDR3 region: CASSHQSDTQYF. In nucleotides, the CDR3 is TGTGCCAGCAGCCACCAGTCAGATACGCAGTATTTT.

In this sample, this clonotype turned up many times. The chain uses TRBV27 and TRBJ1-5; 7 positions agree with TRBD1. Germline V lookup: CDR1 MNHEY, CDR2 SMNVEV (reference sequence). J lost 4 bases, V lost 2 bases, and 5 bases had no gene match. The CDR3 is 15 residues long. CDR3 in amino acids: CASSLGGTANQPQHF. Written as DNA, the CDR3 is TGTGCCAGCAGTTTAGGTGGGACAGCGAATCAGCCCCAGCATTTT.

The genes are TRBV30 and TRBJ2-7; D remains ambiguous. This CDR3 has 12 amino acids. V was cut by 0 bases and J by 3 bases, with 6 bases left in between. The V gene's germline CDR1 is GTSNPN and CDR2 SVGIG (reference sequence). The CDR3 region is CAWSVQSYEQYF. The CDR3 DNA follows: TGTGCCTGGAGTGTACAAAGCTACGAGCAGTACTTC.

V usage is TRBV2 and J usage is TRBJ2-3; D is ambiguous. The CDR3 covers 14 residues. Germline values: CDR1 SNHLY, CDR2 FYNNEI. Trimming removed 7 bases from V and 0 bases from J, with 11 bases in between. CDR3 sequence: CASKEWPSTDTQYF. Here the CDR3 DNA reads TGTGCCAGCAAGGAGTGGCCTAGCACAGATACGCAGTATTTT. Variable domain in full (rest from reference TRBV2 and TRBJ2-3): EPEVTQTPSHQVTQMGQEVILRCVPISNHLYFYWYRQILGQKVEFLVSFYNNEISEKSEIFDDQFSVERPDGSNFTLKIRSTKLEDSAMYFCASKEWPSTDTQYFGPGTRLTVL.

This clonotype was seen ten or more times. This rearrangement joins TRBV2 to TRBJ1-6; a weak D match, TRBD1 (6 bases). Trimming removed 7 bases from V and 7 bases from J, with 14 bases in between. Germline V gene sequence: CDR1 SNHLY, CDR2 FYNNEI. The CDR3 extends over 14 amino acids. In DNA, the CDR3 is TGTGCCAGCAAACCCTGGACAGAGAATTCACCCCTCCACTTT. Protein: CASKPWTENSPLHF.

This clonotype showed up just a few times. The V gene is TRBV18, the J gene TRBJ2-3, with TRBD2 identical over 8 bases. Germline loops: CDR1 KGHSH, CDR2 LQKENI. The CDR3 extends over 14 amino acids. V dropped 4 bases and J dropped 3; count of bases not matched to a gene: 3. Here the CDR3 reads CASSRAGETDTQYF. The CDR3 region has the DNA TGTGCCAGCTCACGAGCGGGGGAAACAGATACGCAGTATTTT.